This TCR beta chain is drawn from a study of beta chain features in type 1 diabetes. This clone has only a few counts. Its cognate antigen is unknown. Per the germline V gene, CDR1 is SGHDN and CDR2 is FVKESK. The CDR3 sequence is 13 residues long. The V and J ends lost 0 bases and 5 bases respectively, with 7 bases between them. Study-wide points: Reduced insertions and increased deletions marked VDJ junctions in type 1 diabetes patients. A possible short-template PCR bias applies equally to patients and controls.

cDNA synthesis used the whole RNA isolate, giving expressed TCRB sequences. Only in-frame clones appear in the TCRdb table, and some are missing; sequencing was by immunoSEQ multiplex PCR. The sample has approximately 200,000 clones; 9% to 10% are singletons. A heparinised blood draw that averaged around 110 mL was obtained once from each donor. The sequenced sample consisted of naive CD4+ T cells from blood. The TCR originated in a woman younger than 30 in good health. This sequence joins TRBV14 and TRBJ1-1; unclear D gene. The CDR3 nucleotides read TGTGCCAGCAGCCAAGATCTTTCTACTGAAGCTTTCTTT. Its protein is CASSQDLSTEAFF.